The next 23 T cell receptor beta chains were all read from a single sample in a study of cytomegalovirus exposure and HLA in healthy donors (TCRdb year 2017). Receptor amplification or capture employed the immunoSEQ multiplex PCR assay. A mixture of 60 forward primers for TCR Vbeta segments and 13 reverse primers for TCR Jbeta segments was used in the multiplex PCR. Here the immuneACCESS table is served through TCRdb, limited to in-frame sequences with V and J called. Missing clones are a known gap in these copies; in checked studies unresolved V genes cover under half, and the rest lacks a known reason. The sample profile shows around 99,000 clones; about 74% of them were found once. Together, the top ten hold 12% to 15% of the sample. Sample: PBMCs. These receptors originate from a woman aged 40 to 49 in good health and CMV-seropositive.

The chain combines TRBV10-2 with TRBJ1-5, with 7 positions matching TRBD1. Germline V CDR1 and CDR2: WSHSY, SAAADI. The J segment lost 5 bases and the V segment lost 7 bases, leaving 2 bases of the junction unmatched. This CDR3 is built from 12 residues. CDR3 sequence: CASKGADQPQHF. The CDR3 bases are TGCGCCAGCAAGGGGGCAGATCAGCCCCAGCATTTT.

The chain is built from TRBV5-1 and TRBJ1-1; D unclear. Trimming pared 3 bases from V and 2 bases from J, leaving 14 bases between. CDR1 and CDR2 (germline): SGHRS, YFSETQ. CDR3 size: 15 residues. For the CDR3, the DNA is TGCGCCAGCAGCTATATGGGCCAGACCAACACTGAAGCTTTCTTT. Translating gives CASSYMGQTNTEAFF.

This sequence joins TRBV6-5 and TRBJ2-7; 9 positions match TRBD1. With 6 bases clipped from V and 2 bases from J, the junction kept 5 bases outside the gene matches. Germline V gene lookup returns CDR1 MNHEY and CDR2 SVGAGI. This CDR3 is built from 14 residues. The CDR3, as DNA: TGTGCCAGCAGCGTAGACAGGGGGGCCTACGAGCAGTACTTC. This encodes CASSVDRGAYEQYF.

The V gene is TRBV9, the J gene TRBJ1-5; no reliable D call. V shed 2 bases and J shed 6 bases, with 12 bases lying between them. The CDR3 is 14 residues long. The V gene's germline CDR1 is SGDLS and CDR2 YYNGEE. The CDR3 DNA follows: TGTGCCAGCAGCGTCAGCTGGGAGGGTCAGCCCCAGCATTTT. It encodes CASSVSWEGQPQHF.

In DNA form, the CDR3 reads TGTGCCAGCAGCTTAGAAGGTAGCGGGGTCACCGGGGAGCTGTTTTTT. It codes for CASSLEGSGVTGELFF. The V call is TRBV7-2, the J call TRBJ2-2; 8 nucleotides align to TRBD2. Per the germline V gene, CDR1 is SGHTA and CDR2 is FQGNSA. V lost 1 base to trimming and J lost 4 bases; unmatched junction nucleotides: 5. The CDR3 is made up of 16 amino acids.

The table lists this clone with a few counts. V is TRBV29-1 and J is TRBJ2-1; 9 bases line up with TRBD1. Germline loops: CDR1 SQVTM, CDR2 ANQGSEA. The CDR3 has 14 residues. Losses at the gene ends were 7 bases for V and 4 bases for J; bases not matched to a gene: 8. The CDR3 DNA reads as TGCAGCGCCGCACAGGGGGCGCGATACAATGAGCAGTTCTTC. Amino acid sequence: CSAAQGARYNEQFF.

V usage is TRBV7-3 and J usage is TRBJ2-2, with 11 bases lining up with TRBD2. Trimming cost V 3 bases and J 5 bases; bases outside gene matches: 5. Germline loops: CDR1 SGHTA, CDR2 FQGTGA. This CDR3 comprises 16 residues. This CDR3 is CASSFSSGGWTGELFF. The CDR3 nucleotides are TGTGCCAGCAGCTTCTCTAGCGGGGGGTGGACCGGGGAGCTGTTTTTT.

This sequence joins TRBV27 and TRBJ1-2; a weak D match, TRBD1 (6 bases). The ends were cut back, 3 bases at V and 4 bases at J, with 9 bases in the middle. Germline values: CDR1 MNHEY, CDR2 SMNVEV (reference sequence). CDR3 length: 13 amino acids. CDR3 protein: CASSFGTSYGYTF. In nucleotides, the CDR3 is TGTGCCAGCAGTTTCGGGACATCCTATGGCTACACCTTC.

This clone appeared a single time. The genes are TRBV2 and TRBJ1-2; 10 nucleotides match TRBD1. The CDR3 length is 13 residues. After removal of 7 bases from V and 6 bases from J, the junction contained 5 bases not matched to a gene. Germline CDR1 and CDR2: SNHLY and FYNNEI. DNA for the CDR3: TGTGCCAGCACCCTGGACAGGGGGAATGGCTACACCTTC. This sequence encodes CASTLDRGNGYTF.

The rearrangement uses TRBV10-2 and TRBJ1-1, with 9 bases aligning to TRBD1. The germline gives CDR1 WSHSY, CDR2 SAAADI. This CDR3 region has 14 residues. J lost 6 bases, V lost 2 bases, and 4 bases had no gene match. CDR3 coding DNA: TGCGCCAGCAGTGAGGGGACAGGGTTTGCTGAAGCTTTCTTT. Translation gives CASSEGTGFAEAFF.

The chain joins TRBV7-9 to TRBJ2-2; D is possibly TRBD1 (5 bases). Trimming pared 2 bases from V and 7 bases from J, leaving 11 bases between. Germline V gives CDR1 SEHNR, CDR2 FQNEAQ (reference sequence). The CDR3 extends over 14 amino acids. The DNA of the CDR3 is TGTGCCAGCAGCTTACGGCAGGGCGACGGGGAGCTGTTTTTT. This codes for CASSLRQGDGELFF.

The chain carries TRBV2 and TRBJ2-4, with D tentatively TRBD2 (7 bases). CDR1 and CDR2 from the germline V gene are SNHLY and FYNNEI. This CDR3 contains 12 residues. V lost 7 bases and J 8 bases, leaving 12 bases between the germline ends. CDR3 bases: TGTGCCAGCAAACAGGGAGGGTACATTCAGTACTTC. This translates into CASKQGGYIQYF.

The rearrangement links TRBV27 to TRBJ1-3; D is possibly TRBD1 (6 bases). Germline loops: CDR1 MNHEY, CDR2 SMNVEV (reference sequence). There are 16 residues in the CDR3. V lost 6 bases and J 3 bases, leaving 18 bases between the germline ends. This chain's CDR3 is CASRGTGLAYGNTIYF. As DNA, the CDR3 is TGTGCCAGCAGGGGAACAGGGTTAGCGTATGGAAACACCATATATTTT.

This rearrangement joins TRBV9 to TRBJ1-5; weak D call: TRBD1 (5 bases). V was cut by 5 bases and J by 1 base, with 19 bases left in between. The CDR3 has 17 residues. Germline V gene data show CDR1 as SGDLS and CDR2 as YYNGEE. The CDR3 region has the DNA TGTGCCAGCAGTAAAGCCGGGACTCCCTCCAGCAATCAGCCCCAGCATTTT. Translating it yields CASSKAGTPSSNQPQHF.

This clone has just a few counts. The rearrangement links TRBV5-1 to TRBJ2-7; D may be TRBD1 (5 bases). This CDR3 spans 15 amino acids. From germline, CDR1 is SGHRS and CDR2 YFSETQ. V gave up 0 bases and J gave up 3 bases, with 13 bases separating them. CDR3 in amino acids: CASSLALGHRYEQYF. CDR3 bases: TGCGCCAGCAGCTTGGCCTTAGGACACCGCTACGAGCAGTACTTC. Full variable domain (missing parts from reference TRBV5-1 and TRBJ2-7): KAGVTQTPRYLIKTRGQQVTLSCSPISGHRSVSWYQQTPGQGLQFLFEYFSETQRNKGNFPGRFSGRQFSNSRSEMNVSTLELGDSALYLCASSLALGHRYEQYFGPGTRLTVT.

CDR3 loop: CASSRGVSNQPQHF. The CDR3 DNA reads TGTGCCAGTAGTAGGGGGGTAAGCAATCAGCCCCAGCATTTT. The genes are TRBV19 and TRBJ1-5; D might be TRBD1 (5 bases). The CDR3 is 14 residues long. Trimming left V 4 bases short and J 1 base short, with 8 bases between. Germline CDR1 reads LNHDA; CDR2 reads SQIVND (reference sequence).

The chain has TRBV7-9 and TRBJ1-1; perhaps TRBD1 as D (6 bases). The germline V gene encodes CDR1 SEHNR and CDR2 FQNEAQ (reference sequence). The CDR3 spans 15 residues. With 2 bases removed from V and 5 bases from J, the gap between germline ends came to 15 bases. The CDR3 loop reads CASSLRGGARTEAFF. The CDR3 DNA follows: TGTGCCAGCAGCTTAAGGGGGGGCGCGAGAACTGAAGCTTTCTTT.

CDR3 protein: CASSPGLAVQETQYF. The DNA for the CDR3 is TGTGCCAGCAGCCCGGGACTAGCGGTCCAAGAGACCCAGTACTTC. This chain joins TRBV7-3 and TRBJ2-5, with 11 bases matching TRBD2. Germline CDR1 SGHTA, CDR2 FQGTGA. The trim removed 5 bases at V and 1 base at J, leaving 3 bases unmatched. CDR3 length: 15 amino acids.

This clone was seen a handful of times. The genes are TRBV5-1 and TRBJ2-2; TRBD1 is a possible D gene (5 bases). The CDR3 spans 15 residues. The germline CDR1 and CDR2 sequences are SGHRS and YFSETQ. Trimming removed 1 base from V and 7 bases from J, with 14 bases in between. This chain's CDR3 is CASSLSRELGGELFF. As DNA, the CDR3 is TGCGCCAGCAGCTTGTCCAGGGAATTGGGCGGGGAGCTGTTTTTT.

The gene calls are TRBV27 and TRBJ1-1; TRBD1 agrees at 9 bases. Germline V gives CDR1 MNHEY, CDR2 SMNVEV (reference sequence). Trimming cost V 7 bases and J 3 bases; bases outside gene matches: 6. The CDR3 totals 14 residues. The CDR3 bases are TGTGCCAGCAATCCGGGACAGGGCTACACTGAAGCTTTCTTT. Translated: CASNPGQGYTEAFF.

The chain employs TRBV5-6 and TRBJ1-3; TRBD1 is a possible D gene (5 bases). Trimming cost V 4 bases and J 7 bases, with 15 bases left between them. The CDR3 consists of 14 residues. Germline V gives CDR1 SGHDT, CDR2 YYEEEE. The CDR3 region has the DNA TGTGCCAGCAGCGGACCCCAGGGTTTTAACACCATATATTTT. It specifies CASSGPQGFNTIYF.

The CDR3 bases are TGTGCCAGCAGCCTCTTCTTTGCAGGGGCTTTTGGAAACACCATATATTTT. This translates into CASSLFFAGAFGNTIYF. The chain couples TRBV7-9 to TRBJ1-3; perhaps TRBD1 as D (6 bases). The germline V and J ends were trimmed by 5 bases and 3 bases, with 20 bases remaining between them. Germline V gene data show CDR1 as SEHNR and CDR2 as FQNEAQ (reference sequence). The CDR3 is made up of 17 amino acids. The entire variable domain, with the rest obtained from reference TRBV7-9 and TRBJ1-3, is as follows: DTGVSQNPRHKITKRGQNVTFRCDPISEHNRLYWYRQTLGQGPEFLTYFQNEAQLEKSRLLSDRFSAERPKGSFSTLEIQRTEQGDSAMYLCASSLFFAGAFGNTIYFGEGSWLTVV.

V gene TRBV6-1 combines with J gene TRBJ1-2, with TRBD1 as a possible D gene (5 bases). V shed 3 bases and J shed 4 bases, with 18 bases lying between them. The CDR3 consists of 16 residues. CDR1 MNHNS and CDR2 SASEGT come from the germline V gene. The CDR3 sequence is CASSEGGGAVGYGYTF. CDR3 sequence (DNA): TGTGCCAGCAGTGAGGGGGGGGGAGCCGTAGGCTATGGCTACACCTTC.